One TCR beta chain is described in this entry. The antigen is unknown. This entry is derived from a study of cytomegalovirus exposure and HLA in healthy donors. Broader study findings: Common viral pathogens were later found to be apparently linked to several of the most significant clusters. Analysis performed later showed TCR beta chains linked to HLA being more clonally expanded than equally common others.

Primers included in the PCR were 60 Vbeta and 13 Jbeta primers. The data were produced by immunoSEQ multiplex PCR, yet TCRdb's version contains in-frame clones alone and is incomplete. The data show under 200,000 clones, more than 75% seen once. There are 14 residues in the CDR3. With 2 bases removed from V and 0 bases from J, the gap between germline ends came to 7 bases. Germline V gene data show CDR1 as SGDLS and CDR2 as YYNGEE. Material for sequencing was PBMCs. The gene calls are TRBV9 and TRBJ2-3; the D is unclear. The TCR comes from a man younger than 35 in good health and CMV-seropositive. Here the CDR3 DNA reads TGTGCCAGCAGCGTGCTCCAGAGCACAGATACGCAGTATTTT. Its protein is CASSVLQSTDTQYF.